The clone carrying this T cell receptor (beta chain) has more than one count but fewer than ten. Primers used in a second PCR of about 6 to 11 cycles were a sample-barcoded 5' primer and a J-beta primer mix. Every sample returned 2.5 million or more CDR3-containing paired-end reads. TCRdb ran MiXCR on the 5' RACE reads and lists one entry per CDR3 protein. In the table there are 760,000 or so distinct CDR3 sequences, 20% to 25% of which are singletons. J gave up 0 bases and V 5 bases, and 5 bases lay outside the gene matches. The CDR3 totals 16 residues. The sample belongs to a study of blood T cells in healthy people across ages. The same sample was also studied in work on T cells of mothers and their children. That investigation notes: A few healthy Caucasian mothers, along with their six children, served as the donors. Addition of sample barcodes and 2-4 random nucleotides occurred through the M1S primer of the second PCR. When mothers and children were related, their normalized repertoire overlap, which was always slightly higher, did not differ significantly from that of unrelated pairs.

The sequenced sample consisted of blood. The chain has TRBV12-3 or TRBV12-4 and TRBJ2-7; 12 nucleotides align to TRBD2. The source is a boy between 5 and 17 years old in good health. CDR3: CASSAPSGGASYEQYF. Here the CDR3 DNA reads TGTGCCAGCAGTGCCCCTAGCGGGGGGGCCTCCTACGAGCAGTACTTC.